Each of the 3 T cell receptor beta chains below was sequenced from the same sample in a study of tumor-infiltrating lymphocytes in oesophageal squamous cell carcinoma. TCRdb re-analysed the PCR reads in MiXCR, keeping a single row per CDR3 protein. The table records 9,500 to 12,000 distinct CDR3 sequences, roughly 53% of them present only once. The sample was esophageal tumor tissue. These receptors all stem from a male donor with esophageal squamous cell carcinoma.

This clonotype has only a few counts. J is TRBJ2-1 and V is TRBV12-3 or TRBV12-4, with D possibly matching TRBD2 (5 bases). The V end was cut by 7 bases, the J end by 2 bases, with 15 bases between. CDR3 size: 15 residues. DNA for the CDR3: TGTGCCAGCACTCACGGGCTGAGGGCCTACAATGAGCAGTTCTTC. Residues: CASTHGLRAYNEQFF.

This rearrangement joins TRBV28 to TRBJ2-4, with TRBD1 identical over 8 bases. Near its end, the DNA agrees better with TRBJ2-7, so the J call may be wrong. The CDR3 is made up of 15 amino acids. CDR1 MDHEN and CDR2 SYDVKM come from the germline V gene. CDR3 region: CASTMQGANVGEQYF. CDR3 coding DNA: TGTGCCAGCACCATGCAGGGGGCCAACGTCGGCGAGCAGTACTTC.

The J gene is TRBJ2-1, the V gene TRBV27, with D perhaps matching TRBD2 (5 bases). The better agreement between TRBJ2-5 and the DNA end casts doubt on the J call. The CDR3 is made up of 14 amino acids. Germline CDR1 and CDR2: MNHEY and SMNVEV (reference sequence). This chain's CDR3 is CASSLRPSGETQYF. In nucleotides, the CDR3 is TGTGCCAGCAGTTTGCGACCAAGCGGAGAGACCCAGTACTTC.